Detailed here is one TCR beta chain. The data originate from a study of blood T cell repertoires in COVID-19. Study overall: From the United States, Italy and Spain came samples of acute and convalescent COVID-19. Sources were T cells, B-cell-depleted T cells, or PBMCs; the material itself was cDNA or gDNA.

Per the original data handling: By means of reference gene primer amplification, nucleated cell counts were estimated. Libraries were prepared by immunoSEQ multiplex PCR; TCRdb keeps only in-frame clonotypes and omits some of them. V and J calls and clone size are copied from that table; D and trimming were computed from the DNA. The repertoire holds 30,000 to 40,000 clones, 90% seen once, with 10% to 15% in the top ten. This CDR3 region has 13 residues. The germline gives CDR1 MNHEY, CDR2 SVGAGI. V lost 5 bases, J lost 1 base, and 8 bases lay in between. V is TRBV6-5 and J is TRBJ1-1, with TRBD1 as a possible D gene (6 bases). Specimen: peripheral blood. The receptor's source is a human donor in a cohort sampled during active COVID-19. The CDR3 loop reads CASSTGWNTEAFF. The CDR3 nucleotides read TGTGCCAGCAGTACAGGGTGGAACACTGAAGCTTTCTTT.